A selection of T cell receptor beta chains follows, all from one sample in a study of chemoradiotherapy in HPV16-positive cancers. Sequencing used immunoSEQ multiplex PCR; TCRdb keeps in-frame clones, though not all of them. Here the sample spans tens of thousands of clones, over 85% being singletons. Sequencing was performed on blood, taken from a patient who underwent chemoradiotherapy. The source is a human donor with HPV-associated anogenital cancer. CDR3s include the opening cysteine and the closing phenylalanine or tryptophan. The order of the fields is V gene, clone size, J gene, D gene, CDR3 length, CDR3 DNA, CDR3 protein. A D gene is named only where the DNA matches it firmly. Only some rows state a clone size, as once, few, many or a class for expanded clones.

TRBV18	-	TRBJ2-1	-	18	TGTGCCAGCTCGCCTTATGGGCGACTGAGAACCTCCTACAATGAGCAGTTCTTC	CASSPYGRLRTSYNEQFF
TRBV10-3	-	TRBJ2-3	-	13	TGTGCCACCAGGACTATTAGCACAGATACGCAGTATTTT	CATRTISTDTQYF
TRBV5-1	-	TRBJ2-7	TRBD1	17	TGCGCCAGCAGCTCCTCTCCCGACAGGGTGTCCTCCTACGAGCAGTACTTC	CASSSSPDRVSSYEQYF
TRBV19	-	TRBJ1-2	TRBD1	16	TGTGCCAGTAGTGCACGGACAGGCCGCCTCGGCTATGGCTACACCTTC	CASSARTGRLGYGYTF
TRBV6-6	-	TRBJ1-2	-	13	TGTGCCAGCAGTTACTTGACAGAATTTGGCTACACCTTC	CASSYLTEFGYTF
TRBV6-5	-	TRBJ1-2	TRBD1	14	TGTGCCAGCAGTTACGACAGGGCCAAGTATGGCTACACCTTC	CASSYDRAKYGYTF
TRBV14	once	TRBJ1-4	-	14	TGTGCCAGCAGCCTCGGGGGCGGTGGGGGAAAACTGTTTTTT	CASSLGGGGGKLFF
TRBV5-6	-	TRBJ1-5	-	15	TGTGCCAGCAGCTTGGCGGGGGTGAGCAATCAGCCCCAGCATTTT	CASSLAGVSNQPQHF
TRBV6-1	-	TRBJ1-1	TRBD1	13	TGTGCCAGCAGAAGGGACAGGGAATCTGAAGCTTTCTTT	CASRRDRESEAFF
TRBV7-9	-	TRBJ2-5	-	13	TGTGCCAGCAGCTCATCACTCGCAGAGACCCAGTACTTC	CASSSSLAETQYF
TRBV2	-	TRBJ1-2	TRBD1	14	TGTGCCAGCAGCCCGGGACAGGGGGCGGGGGGCTACACCTTC	CASSPGQGAGGYTF
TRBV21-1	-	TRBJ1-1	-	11	TGTGCCAGCAGCACGGAGGACAAAGCTTTCTTT	CASSTEDKAFF
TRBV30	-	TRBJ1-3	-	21	TGTGCCTGGAGTGTAGTCCTCCCGGGACCCGGTCAAGGAAGCTCTGGAAACACCATATATTTT	CAWSVVLPGPGQGSSGNTIYF
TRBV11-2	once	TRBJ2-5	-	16	TGTGCCAGCAGCTTCGGCCCGCAGGGTGAGCAAGAGACCCAGTACTTC	CASSFGPQGEQETQYF
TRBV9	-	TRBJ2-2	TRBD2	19	TGTGCCAGCAGCGTGACCCGGCTAGCGGGGGGTCCGAACACCGGGGAGCTGTTTTTT	CASSVTRLAGGPNTGELFF
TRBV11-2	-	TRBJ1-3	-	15	TGTGCCAGCAGCTTTTCGAGCCGCTCGGGAAACACCATATATTTT	CASSFSSRSGNTIYF
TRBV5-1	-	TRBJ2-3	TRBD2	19	TGCGCCAGCAGCTACGGGACGGACCCCGGACTAGCGGGGCCAGATACGCAGTATTTT	CASSYGTDPGLAGPDTQYF
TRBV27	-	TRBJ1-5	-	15	TGTGCCAGCAAGCGGTGGAGGGAGAGCAATCAGCCCCAGCATTTT	CASKRWRESNQPQHF
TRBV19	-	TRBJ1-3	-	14	TGTGCCAGTAGTATTGGCCAGGGTGGAAACACCATATATTTT	CASSIGQGGNTIYF
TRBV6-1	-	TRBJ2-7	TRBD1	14	TGTGCTTCACGACAGGGGTCTACGGCCTACGAGCAGTACTTC	CASRQGSTAYEQYF
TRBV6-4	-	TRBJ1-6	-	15	TGTGCCAGCAGTGCCCAGGGTGTTGGGAATTCACCCCTCCACTTT	CASSAQGVGNSPLHF
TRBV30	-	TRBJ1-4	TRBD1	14	TGTGCCTGGAGTGTCGGGACAGCTAATGAAAAACTGTTTTTT	CAWSVGTANEKLFF
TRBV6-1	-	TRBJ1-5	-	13	TGTGCCAGCAGACGGCAGGTGATTGAGCCCCAGCATTTT	CASRRQVIEPQHF
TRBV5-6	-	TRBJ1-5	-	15	TGTGCCAGCAGCTTTTCTGGGGGGATCAATCAGCCCCAGCATTTT	CASSFSGGINQPQHF
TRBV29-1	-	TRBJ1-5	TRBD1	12	TGCAGCGTTGGGCAGGGGGCACAGCCCCAGCATTTT	CSVGQGAQPQHF
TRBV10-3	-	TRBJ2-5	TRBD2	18	TGTGCCATCAGTGGAGGACTAGCGGGGGTATACGGGCGGGAGACCCAGTACTTC	CAISGGLAGVYGRETQYF
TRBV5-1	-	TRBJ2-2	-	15	TGCGCCAGCAGCCACCCTGGGATCGACACCGGGGAGCTGTTTTTT	CASSHPGIDTGELFF
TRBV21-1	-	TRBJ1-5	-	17	TGTGCCAGCAGCAAAGAGAGGATCGGCACGGAGGACCAGCCCCAGCATTTT	CASSKERIGTEDQPQHF
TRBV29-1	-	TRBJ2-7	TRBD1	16	TGCAGCGTTTCCCGGGACAGGATGGGCAATACCTACGAGCAGTACTTC	CSVSRDRMGNTYEQYF
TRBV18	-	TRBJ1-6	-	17	TGTGCCAGCTCACCATTTAGGGTTGGCGGCTATAATTCACCCCTCCACTTT	CASSPFRVGGYNSPLHF
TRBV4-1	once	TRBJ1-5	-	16	TGCGCCAGCAGCCAAGATTTTAGTCGGGTCAATCAGCCCCAGCATTTT	CASSQDFSRVNQPQHF
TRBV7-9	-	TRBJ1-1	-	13	TGTGCCAGCAGCTTTTCGTTGGGGGGTGAAGCTTTCTTT	CASSFSLGGEAFF
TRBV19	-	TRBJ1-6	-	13	TGTGCCAGTAGCGGGTTTTGGGATTCACCCCTCCACTTT	CASSGFWDSPLHF
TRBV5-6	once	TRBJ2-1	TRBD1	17	TGTGCCAGCAGCTTGGGCTATGGTCGGGACAGAAACAATGAGCAGTTCTTC	CASSLGYGRDRNNEQFF
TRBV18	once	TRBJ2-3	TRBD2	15	TGTGCCAGCGCTAACGGACTAGCGGGCACAGATACGCAGTATTTT	CASANGLAGTDTQYF